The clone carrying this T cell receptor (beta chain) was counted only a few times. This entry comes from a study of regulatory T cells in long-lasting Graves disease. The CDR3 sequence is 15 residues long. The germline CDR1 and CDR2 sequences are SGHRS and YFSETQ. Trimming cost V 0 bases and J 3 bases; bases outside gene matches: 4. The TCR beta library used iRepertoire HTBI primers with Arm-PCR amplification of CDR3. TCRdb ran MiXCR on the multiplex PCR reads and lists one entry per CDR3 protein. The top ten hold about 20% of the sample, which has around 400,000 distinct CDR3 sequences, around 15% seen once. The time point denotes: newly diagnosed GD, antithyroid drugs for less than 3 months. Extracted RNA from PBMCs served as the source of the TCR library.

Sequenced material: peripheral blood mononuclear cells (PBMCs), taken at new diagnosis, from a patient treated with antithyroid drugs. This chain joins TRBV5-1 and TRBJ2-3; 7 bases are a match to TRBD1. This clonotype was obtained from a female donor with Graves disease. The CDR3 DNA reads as TGCGCCAGCAGCTTGGCAGGACAGGAGACAGATACGCAGTATTTT. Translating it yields CASSLAGQETDTQYF.